This is a list of T cell receptor beta chains from one sample in a study of T cells in localized non-small cell lung cancer. Assay: immunoSEQ multiplex PCR; the TCRdb copy retains only in-frame clones and omits some. The table lists roughly 1,700 clones, roughly 33% of them singletons. The material was normal lung tissue next to the tumor, obtained before any cancer treatment. The source of these receptors is a female donor older than 55 with stage I lung adenocarcinoma. Each CDR3 is given with its conserved first and last residue. The order of the fields is J gene, V gene, clone size, D gene, CDR3 DNA, CDR3 protein. A D gene is named only where the DNA matches it firmly. Clone size is stated in some rows and not others, as once, few, many or a class when expanded.

>TRBJ2-2|TRBV11-3|-|-
TGTGCCAGCAGCTCGACCGGACTGCCTGTGGAGCTGTTTTTT
CASSSTGLPVELFF
>TRBJ2-1|TRBV10-2|few|TRBD1
TGCGCCGGACTTCGGACAGGGGAATCCAATGAGCAGTTCTTC
CAGLRTGESNEQFF
>TRBJ2-1|TRBV19|-|TRBD2
TGTGCCAGTAGTACTCCGGGACTAGCGAACGAGGGGTACAATGAGCAGTTCTTC
CASSTPGLANEGYNEQFF
>TRBJ1-6|TRBV6-8|few|-
TGTGCCAGCAGTATAGGGTTCTGGGCCCCAAATTCACCCCTCCACTTT
CASSIGFWAPNSPLHF
>TRBJ2-7|TRBV30|-|-
TGTGCCTGGAGTGACAACTACGAGCAGTACTTC
CAWSDNYEQYF
>TRBJ2-7|TRBV10-3|few|-
TGTGCCATCAGTGAGTCCGGCAGGGGTATGTCCTACGAGCAGTACTTC
CAISESGRGMSYEQYF
>TRBJ2-3|TRBV29-1|once|TRBD2
TGCAGCGCTCCAGGAGCGGGAGGAGATACGCAGTATTTT
CSAPGAGGDTQYF
>TRBJ1-3|TRBV28|-|-
TGTGCCAGCAGTTTCTTCGATGGGTCTAGGGGGTCTGGAAACACCATATATTTT
CASSFFDGSRGSGNTIYF
>TRBJ1-4|TRBV5-1|few|-
TGCGCCAGCAGCAGCGGAGTTTATAATGAAAAACTGTTTTTT
CASSSGVYNEKLFF
>TRBJ2-2|TRBV30|few|-
TGTGCCTGGAAGGGGTTTGGGGACACCGGGGAGCTGTTTTTT
CAWKGFGDTGELFF
>TRBJ1-1|TRBV19|-|-
TGTGCCAGTAGTAGTGGTCCTTACAACACTGAAGCTTTCTTT
CASSSGPYNTEAFF
>TRBJ2-7|TRBV28|-|TRBD2
TGTGCCAGCAGTCAGACTAGCGGGGGATTCTACGAGCAGTACTTC
CASSQTSGGFYEQYF